The 17 T cell receptor beta chains below were found in one sample sequenced in a study of OX40 agonist ivuxolimab in advanced cancers. TCRdb's table, derived via immunoSEQ multiplex PCR, lists solely in-frame clones and lacks some. This table holds approximately 65,000 clones, roughly 80% found once. Here the sequenced sample was CD4+ or CD8+ T cells sorted from blood, taken in a trial of the OX40 agonist ivuxolimab. Receptors were obtained from an adult with an advanced solid tumor such as melanoma, head and neck, liver or kidney cancer.

This chain links TRBV28 with TRBJ1-5, with a possible D match to TRBD1 (6 bases). Germline loops: CDR1 MDHEN, CDR2 SYDVKM. The V gene lost 2 bases and the J gene lost 0 bases, with 8 bases spanning the gap. The CDR3 covers 15 residues. DNA of the CDR3: TGTGCCAGCAGTTTACCGGACAGTAGCAATCAGCCCCAGCATTTT. Translated: CASSLPDSSNQPQHF.

The gene calls are TRBV18 and TRBJ1-2; 7 bases map to TRBD1. V lost 3 bases to trimming and J lost 2 bases; unmatched junction nucleotides: 6. CDR1 KGHSH and CDR2 LQKENI come from the germline V gene. This CDR3 contains 15 residues. The CDR3 spells CASSPTGLLNYGYTF. CDR3 sequence (DNA): TGTGCCAGCTCACCGACAGGGCTTCTGAACTATGGCTACACCTTC.

This clone has a single count. The chain carries TRBV2 and TRBJ1-5, with D possibly being TRBD1 (6 bases). The V end lost 6 bases, the J end lost 4 bases, and 10 bases lay between the germline ends. This CDR3 region has 13 residues. In germline, CDR1 is SNHLY, CDR2 FYNNEI. CDR3 nucleotides: TGTGCCAGCAGCAGGAGGGGGAATCAGCCCCAGCATTTT. Translation gives CASSRRGNQPQHF.

The rearrangement links TRBV21-1 to TRBJ2-7. TRBV21-1 is given as a pseudogene. CDR3 length: 12 residues. CDR3 sequence reads: CASSIRINEQYV. The CDR3 DNA sequence: TGTGCCAGCAGCATTAGGATCAACGAGCAGTACGTC.

J is TRBJ2-2 and V is TRBV19, with 13 bases matching TRBD2. The CDR3 is 17 amino acids. Per the germline V gene, CDR1 is LNHDA and CDR2 is SQIVND (reference sequence). Trimming removed 2 bases from V and 5 bases from J; junction bases left unmatched: 5. The CDR3 DNA reads TGTGCCAGTAGTATAACTAGCGGGAGGGCAGGGACCGGGGAGCTGTTTTTT. Protein: CASSITSGRAGTGELFF.

As regards this clone: Distinct nucleotide sequences in the sample also encode this CDR3. The chain employs TRBV19 and TRBJ2-7; 9 bases agree with TRBD1. J lost 4 bases, V lost 3 bases, and 7 bases had no gene match. The germline gives CDR1 LNHDA, CDR2 SQIVND (reference sequence). The CDR3 totals 15 residues. Written as DNA, the CDR3 is TGTGCCAGTAGTATGGCGTTGGGACAGGGTTACGAGCAGTACGTC. Protein product: CASSMALGQGYEQYV.

Comment on this clone: Other DNA sequences within the sample encode an identical CDR3. This chain joins TRBV7-9 and TRBJ2-7; 8 bases fit TRBD2. Trimming took 2 bases from V and 13 from J; bases not matched to a gene: 7. There are 12 residues in the CDR3. Germline CDR1 is SEHNR and CDR2 is FQNEAQ (reference sequence). The CDR3 DNA reads as TGTGCCAGCAGCTTATCAGGCCGGGGGGGATACTTC. This encodes CASSLSGRGGYF.

The rearrangement joins TRBV27 to TRBJ2-7; D perhaps matches TRBD1 (8 bases). Germline V gene lookup returns CDR1 MNHEY and CDR2 SMNVEV (reference sequence). The CDR3 has 15 amino acids. Trimming shortened V by 6 bases and J by 4 bases, and 19 bases separated the two germline ends. This CDR3 is CASRRKSQGGYEQYF. CDR3 DNA: TGTGCCAGCAGGAGAAAGTCACAGGGGGGGTACGAGCAGTACTTC.

The gene calls are TRBV7-2 and TRBJ2-1, with no clear D. Trimming took off 0 bases at V and 0 bases at J, with 9 bases between the two ends. The germline V gene encodes CDR1 SGHTA and CDR2 FQGNSA. This CDR3 is 16 amino acids long. The CDR3 here is CASSLAGSLSYNEQFF. CDR3 in DNA: TGTGCCAGCAGCTTAGCGGGCTCCCTCTCCTACAATGAGCAGTTCTTC.

The chain employs TRBV30 and TRBJ1-2; D unclear. Germline CDR1 reads GTSNPN; CDR2 reads SVGIG (reference sequence). V was clipped by 0 bases and J by 0 bases, with 5 bases between them. The CDR3 length is 13 residues. The CDR3 DNA reads TGTGCCTGGAGTGTAGAAGCTAACTATGGCTACACCTTC. Translating gives CAWSVEANYGYTF. The full variable domain, completed using reference TRBV30 and TRBJ1-2, is SQTIHQWPATLVQPVGSPLSLECTVEGTSNPNLYWYRQAAGRGLQLLFYSVGIGQISSEVPQNLSASRPQDRQFILSSKKLLLSDSGFYLCAWSVEANYGYTFGSGTRLTVV.

The chain uses TRBV2 and TRBJ1-4; 10 bases are a match to TRBD1. The CDR3 consists of 14 residues. V trimming: 6 bases; J trimming: 8 bases; junction bases outside the gene matches: 6. Germline assignment: CDR1 SNHLY and CDR2 FYNNEI. CDR3 residues: CASRRTGGLEKLFF. The CDR3 nucleotides read TGTGCCAGCAGGAGGACAGGGGGTTTGGAAAAACTGTTTTTT.

The J gene is TRBJ2-3, the V gene TRBV18, with no clear D. CDR1 and CDR2 (germline): KGHSH, LQKENI. Trimming left V 3 bases short and J 1 base short, with 8 bases between. The CDR3 has 14 residues. As DNA, the CDR3 is TGTGCCAGCTCACCGGCCCCGGGCACAGATACGCAGTATTTT. Amino acid sequence: CASSPAPGTDTQYF.

This clone was seen only a few times. The chain employs TRBV28 and TRBJ1-1, with TRBD1 matching over 7 bases. Germline V lookup: CDR1 MDHEN, CDR2 SYDVKM. The CDR3 consists of 14 residues. V shed 6 bases and J 6 bases; nucleotides not matched to a gene: 10. In DNA form, the CDR3 reads TGTGCCAGCAGGTCAGGGGGGAAGGGTTCTGAAGCTTTCTTT. Translating it yields CASRSGGKGSEAFF.

This clone has only a few counts. The rearrangement joins TRBV19 to TRBJ2-1, with TRBD1 as a possible D gene (5 bases). CDR3 size: 14 residues. Germline V gene lookup returns CDR1 LNHDA and CDR2 SQIVND (reference sequence). Trimming took 1 base from V and 7 from J, leaving 11 bases between them. The CDR3 here is CASSIGQYRNEQFF. CDR3 bases: TGTGCCAGTAGTATAGGACAGTACAGGAATGAGCAGTTCTTC.

This sequence joins TRBV6-4 and TRBJ1-1; TRBD1 aligns across 8 bases. V lost 4 bases, J lost 1 base, and 5 bases stayed unmatched. The germline V gene encodes CDR1 MRHNA and CDR2 SNTAGT. CDR3 length: 15 residues. The CDR3 region has the DNA TGTGCCAGCAGTGTCACAGGGGGGGAGAACACTGAAGCTTTCTTT. Its translation is CASSVTGGENTEAFF.

The chain has TRBV7-3 and TRBJ1-1, with TRBD1 identical over 7 bases. The CDR3 totals 14 residues. With 5 bases clipped from V and 4 bases from J, the junction kept 7 bases outside the gene matches. CDR1 and CDR2 (germline): SGHTA, FQGTGA. DNA of the CDR3: TGTGCCAGCAGCCCAGGGGGGGGTGGCACTGAAGCTTTCTTT. Its translation: CASSPGGGGTEAFF.

V is TRBV28 and J is TRBJ2-1, with TRBD1 matching 9 bases. The CDR3 spans 16 residues. The V gene end was trimmed by 5 bases and the J gene end by 6 bases; junction bases not matched to a gene: 11. The germline V gene encodes CDR1 MDHEN and CDR2 SYDVKM. The CDR3 reads CASSPWTGAGPNEQFF. CDR3 sequence (DNA): TGTGCCAGCAGTCCCTGGACAGGGGCCGGGCCCAATGAGCAGTTCTTC.